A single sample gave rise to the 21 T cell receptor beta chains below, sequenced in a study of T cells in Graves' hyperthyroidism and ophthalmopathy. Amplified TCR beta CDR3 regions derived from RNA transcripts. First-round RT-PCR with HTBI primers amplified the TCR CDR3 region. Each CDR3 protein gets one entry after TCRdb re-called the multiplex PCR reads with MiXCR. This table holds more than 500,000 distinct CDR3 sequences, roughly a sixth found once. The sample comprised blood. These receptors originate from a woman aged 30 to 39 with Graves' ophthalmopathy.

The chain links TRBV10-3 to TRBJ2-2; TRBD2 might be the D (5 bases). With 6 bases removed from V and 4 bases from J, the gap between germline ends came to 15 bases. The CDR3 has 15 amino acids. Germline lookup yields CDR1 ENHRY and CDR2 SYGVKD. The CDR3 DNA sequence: TGTGCCATCAGGCAGGAGGCTGCGGGCACCGGGGAGCTGTTTTTT. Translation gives CAIRQEAAGTGELFF.

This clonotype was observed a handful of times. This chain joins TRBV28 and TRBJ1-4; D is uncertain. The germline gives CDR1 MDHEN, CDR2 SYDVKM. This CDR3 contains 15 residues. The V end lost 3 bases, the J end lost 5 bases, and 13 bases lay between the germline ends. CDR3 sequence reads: CASSLVWTGNEKLFF. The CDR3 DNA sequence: TGTGCCAGCAGTTTGGTCTGGACGGGAAATGAAAAACTGTTTTTT.

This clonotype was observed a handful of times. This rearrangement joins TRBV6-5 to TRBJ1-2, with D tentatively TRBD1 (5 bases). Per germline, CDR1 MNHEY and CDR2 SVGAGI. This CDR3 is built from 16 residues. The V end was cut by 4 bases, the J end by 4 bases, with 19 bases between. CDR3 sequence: CASSSIQALSAYGYTF. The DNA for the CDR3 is TGTGCCAGCAGTTCCATACAGGCCCTCAGTGCCTATGGCTACACCTTC.

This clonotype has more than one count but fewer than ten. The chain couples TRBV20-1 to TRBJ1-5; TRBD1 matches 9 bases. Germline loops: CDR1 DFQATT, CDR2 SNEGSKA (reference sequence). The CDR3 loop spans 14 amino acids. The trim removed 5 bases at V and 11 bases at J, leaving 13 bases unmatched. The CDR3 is CSAGTGQGGRAQHF. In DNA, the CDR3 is TGCAGTGCTGGAACGGGACAGGGCGGTCGGGCCCAGCATTTT.

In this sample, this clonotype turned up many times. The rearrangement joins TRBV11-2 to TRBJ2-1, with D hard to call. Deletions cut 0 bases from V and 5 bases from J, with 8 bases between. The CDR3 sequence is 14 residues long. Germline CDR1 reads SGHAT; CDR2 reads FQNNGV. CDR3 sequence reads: CASSLDRINNEQFF. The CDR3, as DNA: TGTGCCAGCAGCTTAGACAGGATTAACAATGAGCAGTTCTTC.

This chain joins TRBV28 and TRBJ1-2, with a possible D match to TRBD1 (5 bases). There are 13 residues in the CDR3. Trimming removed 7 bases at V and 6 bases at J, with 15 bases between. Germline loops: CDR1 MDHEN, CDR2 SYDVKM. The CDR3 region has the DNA TGTGCCAGCAATAGAAAACAGGTTAATGGCTACACCTTC. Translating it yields CASNRKQVNGYTF.

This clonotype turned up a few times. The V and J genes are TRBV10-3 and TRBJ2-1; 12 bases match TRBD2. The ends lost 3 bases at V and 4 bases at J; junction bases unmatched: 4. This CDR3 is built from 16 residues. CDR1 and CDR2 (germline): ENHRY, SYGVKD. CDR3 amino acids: CAISDGLAGLYNEQFF. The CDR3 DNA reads TGTGCCATCAGTGACGGACTAGCGGGGCTATACAATGAGCAGTTCTTC.

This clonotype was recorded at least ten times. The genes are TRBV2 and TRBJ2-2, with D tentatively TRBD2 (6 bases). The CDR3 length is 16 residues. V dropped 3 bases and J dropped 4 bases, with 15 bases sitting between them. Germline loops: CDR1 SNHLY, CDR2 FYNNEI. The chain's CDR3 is CASSEAGGISTGELFF. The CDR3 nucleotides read TGTGCCAGCAGTGAGGCGGGCGGGATAAGCACCGGGGAGCTGTTTTTT.

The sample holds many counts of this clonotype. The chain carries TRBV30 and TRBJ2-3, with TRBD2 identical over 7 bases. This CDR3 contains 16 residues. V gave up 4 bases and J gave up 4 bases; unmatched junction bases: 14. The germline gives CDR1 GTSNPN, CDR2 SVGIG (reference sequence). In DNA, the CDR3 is TGTGCCTGGACCACCCGGATAGCGGGTTTTGCAGATACGCAGTATTTT. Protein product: CAWTTRIAGFADTQYF.

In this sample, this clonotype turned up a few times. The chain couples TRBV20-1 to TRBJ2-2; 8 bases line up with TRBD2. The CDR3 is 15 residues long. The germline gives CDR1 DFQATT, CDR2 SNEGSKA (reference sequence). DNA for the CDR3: TGCAGCGCCCATAATCCGGGAGGGCACACCGGGGAGCTGTTTTTT. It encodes CSAHNPGGHTGELFF.

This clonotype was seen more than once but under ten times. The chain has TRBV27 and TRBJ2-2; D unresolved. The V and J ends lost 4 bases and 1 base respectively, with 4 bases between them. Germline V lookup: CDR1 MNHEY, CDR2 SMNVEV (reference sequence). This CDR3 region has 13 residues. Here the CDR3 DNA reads TGTGCCAGCAGTTGGGGGAACACCGGGGAGCTGTTTTTT. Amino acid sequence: CASSWGNTGELFF.

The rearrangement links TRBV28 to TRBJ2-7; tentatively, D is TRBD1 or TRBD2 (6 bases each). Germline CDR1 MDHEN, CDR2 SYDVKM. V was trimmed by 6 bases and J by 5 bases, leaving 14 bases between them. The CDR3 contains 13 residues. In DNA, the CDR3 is TGTGCCAGCAGGGAGGGGGGATCGGACGAGCAGTACTTC. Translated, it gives CASREGGSDEQYF.

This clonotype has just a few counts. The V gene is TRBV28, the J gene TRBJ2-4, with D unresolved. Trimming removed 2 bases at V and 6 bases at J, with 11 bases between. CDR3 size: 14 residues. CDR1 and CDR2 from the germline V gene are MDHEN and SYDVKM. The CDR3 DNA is TGTGCCAGCAGTTTACAAGTGGGTAGAAACATTCAGTACTTC. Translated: CASSLQVGRNIQYF.

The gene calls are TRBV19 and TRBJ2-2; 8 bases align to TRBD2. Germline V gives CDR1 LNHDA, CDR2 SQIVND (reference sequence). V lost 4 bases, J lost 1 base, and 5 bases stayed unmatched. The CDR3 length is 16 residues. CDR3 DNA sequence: TGTGCCAGTAGTAAAGGACTAGCACTGAACACCGGGGAGCTGTTTTTT. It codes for CASSKGLALNTGELFF.

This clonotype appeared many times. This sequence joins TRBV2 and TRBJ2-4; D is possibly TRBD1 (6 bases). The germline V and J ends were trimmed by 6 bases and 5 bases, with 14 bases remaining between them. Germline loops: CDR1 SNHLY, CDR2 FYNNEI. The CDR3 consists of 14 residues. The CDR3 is CASSSRGVENIQYF. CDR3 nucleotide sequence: TGTGCCAGCAGCTCCAGGGGAGTCGAAAACATTCAGTACTTC.

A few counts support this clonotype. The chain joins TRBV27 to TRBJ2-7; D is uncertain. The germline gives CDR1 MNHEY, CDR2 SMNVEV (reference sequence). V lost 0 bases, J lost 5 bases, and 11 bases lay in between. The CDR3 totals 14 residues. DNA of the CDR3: TGTGCCAGCAGTTTATCGTCGACATTAAACGAGCAGTACTTC. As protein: CASSLSSTLNEQYF.

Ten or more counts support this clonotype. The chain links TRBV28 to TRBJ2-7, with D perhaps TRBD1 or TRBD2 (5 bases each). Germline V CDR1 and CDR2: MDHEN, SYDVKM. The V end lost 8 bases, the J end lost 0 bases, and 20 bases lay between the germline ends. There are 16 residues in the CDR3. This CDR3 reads CASGSWSSGTSYEQYF. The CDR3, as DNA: TGTGCCAGCGGTAGTTGGTCGTCGGGGACCTCCTACGAGCAGTACTTC.

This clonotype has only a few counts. CDR3 amino acids: CASSFGVSGQPQHF. The CDR3 DNA reads TGTGCCAGCAGCTTCGGCGTGTCCGGCCAGCCCCAGCATTTT. The V call is TRBV5-6, the J call TRBJ1-5; D unresolved. Germline values: CDR1 SGHDT, CDR2 YYEEEE. Trimming took 2 bases from V and 7 from J, leaving 13 bases between them. The CDR3 extends over 14 amino acids.

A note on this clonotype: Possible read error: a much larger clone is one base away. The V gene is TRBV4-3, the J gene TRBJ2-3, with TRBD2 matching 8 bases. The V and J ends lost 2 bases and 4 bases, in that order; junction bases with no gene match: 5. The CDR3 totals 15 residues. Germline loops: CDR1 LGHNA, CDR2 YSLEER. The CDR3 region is CASSQRREAADTQYF. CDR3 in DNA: TGCGCCAGCAGCCAACGGCGGGAGGCCGCAGATACGCAGTATTTT.

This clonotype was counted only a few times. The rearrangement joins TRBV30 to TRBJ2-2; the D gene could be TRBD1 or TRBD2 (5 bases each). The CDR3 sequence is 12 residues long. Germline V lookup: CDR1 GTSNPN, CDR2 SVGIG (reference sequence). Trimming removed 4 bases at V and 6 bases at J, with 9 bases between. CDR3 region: CAWIRDAGELFF. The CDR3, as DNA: TGTGCCTGGATCCGGGACGCCGGGGAGCTGTTTTTT.

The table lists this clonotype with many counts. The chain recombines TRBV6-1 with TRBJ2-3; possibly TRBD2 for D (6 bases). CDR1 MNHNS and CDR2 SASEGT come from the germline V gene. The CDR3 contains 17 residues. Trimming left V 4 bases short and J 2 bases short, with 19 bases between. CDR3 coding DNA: TGTGCCAGCAGTGTCCCCTCACGACGGGAGCACACAGATACGCAGTATTTT. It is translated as CASSVPSRREHTDTQYF.